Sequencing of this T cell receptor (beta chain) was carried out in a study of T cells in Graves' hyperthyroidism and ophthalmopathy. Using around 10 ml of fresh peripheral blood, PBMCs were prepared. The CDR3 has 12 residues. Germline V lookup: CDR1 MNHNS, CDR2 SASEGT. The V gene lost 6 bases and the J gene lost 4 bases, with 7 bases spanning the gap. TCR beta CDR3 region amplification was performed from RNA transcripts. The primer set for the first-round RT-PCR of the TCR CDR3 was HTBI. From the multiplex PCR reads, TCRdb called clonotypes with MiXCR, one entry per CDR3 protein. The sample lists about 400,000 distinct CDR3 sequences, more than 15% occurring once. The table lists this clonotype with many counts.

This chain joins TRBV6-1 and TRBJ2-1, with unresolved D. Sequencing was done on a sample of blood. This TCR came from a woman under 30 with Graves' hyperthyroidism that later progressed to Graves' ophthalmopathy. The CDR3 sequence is CASRTSYNEQFF. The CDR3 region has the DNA TGTGCCAGCAGGACCAGTTACAATGAGCAGTTCTTC.